The 12 T cell receptor beta chains listed next were all sequenced from one sample in a study of early T cells in non-severe SARS-CoV-2 infection. TCRdb reprocessed the 5' RACE reads with MiXCR, giving one entry per CDR3 protein. The sample lists about 67,000 distinct CDR3 sequences, roughly 11% occurring once. The sample consisted of whole blood. Receptor source: an adult who was a healthcare worker with PCR-confirmed SARS-CoV-2 infection or an uninfected control (not recorded which).

The table lists this clonotype with a few counts. V and J are TRBV20-1 and TRBJ1-5; 12 bases map to TRBD1. This CDR3 has 14 residues. V shed 3 bases and J 6 bases; nucleotides not matched to a gene: 3. The V gene's germline CDR1 is DFQATT and CDR2 SNEGSKA (reference sequence). CDR3 region: CSASGTGGGQPQHF. CDR3 in DNA: TGCAGTGCTAGCGGGACAGGGGGCGGTCAGCCCCAGCATTTT.

This clonotype was seen repeatedly, ten times or more. V is TRBV2 and J is TRBJ2-1; D not certain. Trimming removed 9 bases from V and 3 bases from J, with 12 bases in between. Germline CDR1 reads SNHLY; CDR2 reads FYNNEI. The length of the CDR3 is 13 residues. CDR3 region: CASTLDLYNEQFF. The CDR3 region has the DNA TGTGCCAGTACCCTCGATCTCTACAATGAGCAGTTCTTC.

This clonotype was seen only a few times. This chain links TRBV7-8 with TRBJ1-2; 9 bases are shared with TRBD1. V trimming: 4 bases; J trimming: 8 bases; junction bases outside the gene matches: 11. CDR1 SGHVS and CDR2 FQNEAQ come from the germline V gene. The CDR3 length is 15 residues. CDR3 region: CASSSRPGQGEGYTF. The CDR3 bases are TGTGCCAGCAGCTCCAGACCGGGACAGGGAGAAGGCTACACCTTC.

This clonotype has at least ten counts. This chain connects TRBV5-6 to TRBJ2-7; 7 nucleotides match TRBD2. The V and J ends lost 1 base and 6 bases, in that order; junction bases with no gene match: 1. The germline V gene has CDR1 SGHDT and CDR2 YYEEEE. The CDR3 sequence is 12 residues long. The CDR3 loop reads CASSLSGGEQYF. The DNA of the CDR3 is TGTGCCAGCAGCTTGTCGGGAGGCGAGCAGTACTTC.

This clonotype appeared many times. The rearrangement uses TRBV10-3 and TRBJ2-7; D call uncertain. V gave up 2 bases and J gave up 9 bases, with 11 bases separating them. CDR1 and CDR2 from the germline V gene are ENHRY and SYGVKD. The length of the CDR3 is 12 residues. The CDR3 bases are TGTGCCATCAGTGAGCGCGTTAGTGGGCAGTACTTC. Protein sequence: CAISERVSGQYF.

The chain employs TRBV29-1 and TRBJ2-2; the D gene is possibly TRBD1 (5 bases). V lost 4 bases to trimming and J lost 4 bases, with 16 bases between them. CDR1 and CDR2 (germline): SQVTM, ANQGSEA. The CDR3 has 15 amino acids. CDR3 DNA sequence: TGCAGCGTTGGCCTAGGGGTCCGTGGCACCGGGGAGCTGTTTTTT. Its translation: CSVGLGVRGTGELFF.

This clonotype has only a few counts. The chain recombines TRBV6-1 with TRBJ2-1, with TRBD2 matching over 7 bases. The CDR3 runs to 12 residues. The germline V gene encodes CDR1 MNHNS and CDR2 SASEGT. After removal of 5 bases from V and 9 bases from J, the junction contained 4 bases not matched to a gene. The CDR3 sequence: CASSYSGGEQFF. The DNA of the CDR3 is TGTGCCAGCAGTTACTCGGGGGGTGAGCAGTTCTTC.

This clonotype was recorded at least ten times. The gene calls are TRBV2 and TRBJ2-3, with 13 bases identical to TRBD2. The V gene's germline CDR1 is SNHLY and CDR2 FYNNEI. The CDR3 covers 16 residues. Losses at the gene ends were 6 bases for V and 7 bases for J; bases not matched to a gene: 10. As DNA, the CDR3 is TGTGCCAGCAGGGGGACTAGCGGGGTTCGGAAGCATACGCAGTATTTT. Translating gives CASRGTSGVRKHTQYF.

The chain recombines TRBV7-9 with TRBJ1-6; D is unclear. Germline loops: CDR1 SEHNR, CDR2 FQNEAQ (reference sequence). CDR3 size: 13 residues. Trimming left V 2 bases short and J 10 bases short, with 9 bases between. CDR3 sequence: CASSLTSASPLHF. The CDR3 DNA follows: TGTGCCAGCAGCTTAACATCCGCCTCACCCCTCCACTTT. Full variable domain (remainder filled in from reference TRBV7-9 and TRBJ1-6): DTGVSQNPRHKITKRGQNVTFRCDPISEHNRLYWYRQTLGQGPEFLTYFQNEAQLEKSRLLSDRFSAERPKGSFSTLEIQRTEQGDSAMYLCASSLTSASPLHFGNGTRLTVT.

This rearrangement joins TRBV12-3 or TRBV12-4 to TRBJ1-1; TRBD1 agrees at 8 bases. This CDR3 is 15 amino acids long. V was clipped by 6 bases and J by 0 bases; unmatched bases: 6. The CDR3 loop is CASSRTGGLNTEAFF. The CDR3 DNA follows: TGTGCCAGCAGCCGAACAGGGGGGCTGAACACTGAAGCTTTCTTT.

This clonotype has ten or more counts. The germline gene is not matched at one end of the junction; a read error may be the cause. This chain connects TRBV6-6 to TRBJ1-6, with 7 bases matching TRBD1. Germline CDR1 and CDR2: MNHNY and SVGAGI (reference sequence). The CDR3 has 15 residues. Here the CDR3 reads CASSRDSGLNSPLHF. The CDR3 nucleotides read TGTGCCAGCAGTCGGGACAGTGGGCTTAATTCACCCCTTCACTTT.

The genes are TRBV27 and TRBJ2-7, with TRBD1 matching over 9 bases. V lost 4 bases to trimming and J lost 3 bases; unmatched junction nucleotides: 7. Germline-derived CDR1 and CDR2 are MNHEY and SMNVEV (reference sequence). The CDR3 loop spans 15 amino acids. The CDR3 sequence is CASSYSGTGFYEQYF. CDR3 DNA sequence: TGTGCCAGCAGTTATTCCGGGACAGGGTTCTACGAGCAGTACTTC.